The clone carrying this TCR beta chain has ten or more counts. Its antigen is unknown. This entry is derived from a study of T cell responses to AZD1222 COVID-19 vaccine. Whole-study findings and limits: Donors were largely white British and mainly female; clonal diversity was possibly underestimated. Receipt of two AZD1222 doses was followed by a rise in Spike-specific TCR breadth and depth.

The method was immunoSEQ multiplex PCR; TCRdb's version includes in-frame clones alone and lacks a portion of them. The sample has approximately 100,000 clones, about 87% seen once. Trimming took off 1 base at V and 7 bases at J, with 10 bases between the two ends. The CDR3 runs to 13 residues. The germline gives CDR1 LNHDA, CDR2 SQIVND (reference sequence). The clonotype originates from an adult in good health. Sequenced material: peripheral blood, taken on day 0 of AZD1222 vaccination. This chain connects TRBV19 to TRBJ1-1, with a possible D match to TRBD1 (6 bases). CDR3 in amino acids: CASSIAGVGEAFF. As DNA, the CDR3 is TGTGCCAGTAGTATAGCAGGGGTCGGTGAAGCTTTCTTT.